This T cell receptor beta chain originates from a study of blood T cell repertoires in COVID-19. On the study more broadly: Spain, Italy and the United States supplied samples that represented acute and convalescent COVID-19. T cells, B-cell-depleted T cells, or PBMCs supplied cDNA or gDNA.

Assay: immunoSEQ multiplex PCR; the TCRdb copy retains only in-frame clones and omits some. The sample lists some 150,000 clones; 85% to 90% were seen once. Participants spanned ages about 18 to 100 years and resided in over 20 US areas. Which cohort a participant joined came from the clinical history participants gave. Germline V gene data show CDR1 as MNHNS and CDR2 as SASEGT. V lost 2 bases and J 3 bases, leaving 11 bases between the germline ends. This CDR3 has 15 amino acids. This sequence was found in a young woman with acute COVID-19. The sample taken for sequencing was PBMCs or T cells enriched from blood (not recorded which). This sequence joins TRBV6-1 and TRBJ1-5; possibly TRBD1 for D (5 bases). The CDR3 loop reads CASSESQGYNQPQHF. The CDR3 DNA follows: TGTGCCAGCAGTGAATCCCAGGGCTACAATCAGCCCCAGCATTTT.